This T cell receptor (beta chain) was sequenced in a study of read filtering for tumor transcriptome and immune sequencing. As for the study in general: After DNase treatment, RNA was made into whole-transcriptome libraries.

General study findings and limits: Without single-read clonotypes, shared clonotype proportions correlated more between IR-seq and RNA-seq.

This clonotype was counted at least ten times. Its antigen is currently unknown. This library used approximately 390 ng RNA and molecular barcoded adaptors spanning alpha/delta and beta/gamma chains. TCRdb reanalysed the reads using MiXCR and keeps one entry per CDR3 protein. The repertoire has roughly 82,000 distinct CDR3 sequences, roughly 12% of them found once; the top ten carry 14% to 15%. CDR1 and CDR2 (germline): DFQATT, SNEGSKA (reference sequence). The CDR3 is made up of 13 amino acids. The trim removed 5 bases at V and 0 bases at J, leaving 2 bases unmatched. The sequencing input was a population of CD138-negative cells sorted from bone marrow. The TCR was taken from a donor at least 40 years old with multiple myeloma. The rearrangement joins TRBV20-1 to TRBJ1-1, with 8 bases aligning to TRBD1. CDR3 bases: TGCAGTGCTCCGGGACAGGTGAACACTGAAGCTTTCTTT. Its protein product is CSAPGQVNTEAFF.